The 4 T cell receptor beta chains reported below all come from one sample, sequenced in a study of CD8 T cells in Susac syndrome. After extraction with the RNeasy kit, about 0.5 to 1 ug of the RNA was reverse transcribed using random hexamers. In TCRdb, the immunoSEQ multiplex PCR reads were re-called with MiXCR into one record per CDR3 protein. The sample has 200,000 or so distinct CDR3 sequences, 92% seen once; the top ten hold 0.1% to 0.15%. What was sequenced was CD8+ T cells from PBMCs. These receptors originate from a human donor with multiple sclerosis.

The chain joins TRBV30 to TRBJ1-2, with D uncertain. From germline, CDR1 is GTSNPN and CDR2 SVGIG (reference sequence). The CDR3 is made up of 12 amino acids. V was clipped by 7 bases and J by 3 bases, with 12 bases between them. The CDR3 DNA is TGTGCCTCCACCATGAAGGACTATGGCTACACCTTC. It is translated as CASTMKDYGYTF.

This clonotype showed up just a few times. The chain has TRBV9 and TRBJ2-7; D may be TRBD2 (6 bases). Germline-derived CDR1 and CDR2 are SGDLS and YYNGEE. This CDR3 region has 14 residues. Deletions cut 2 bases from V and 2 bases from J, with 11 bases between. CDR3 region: CASSVASGPYEQYF. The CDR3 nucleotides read TGTGCCAGCAGCGTGGCCAGCGGGCCCTACGAGCAGTACTTC.

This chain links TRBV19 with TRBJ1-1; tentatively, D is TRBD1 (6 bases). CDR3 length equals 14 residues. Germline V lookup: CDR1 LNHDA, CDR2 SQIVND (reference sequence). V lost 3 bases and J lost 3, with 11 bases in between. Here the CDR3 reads CASSIHGGHTEAFF. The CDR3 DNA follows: TGTGCCAGTAGTATCCACGGGGGCCACACTGAAGCTTTCTTT.

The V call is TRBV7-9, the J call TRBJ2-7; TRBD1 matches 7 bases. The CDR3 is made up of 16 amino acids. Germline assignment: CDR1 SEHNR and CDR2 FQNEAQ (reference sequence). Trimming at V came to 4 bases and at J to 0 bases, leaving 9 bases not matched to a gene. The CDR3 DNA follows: TGTGCCAGCAGCTCTGGGACAGTGCAAGCCTCCTACGAGCAGTACTTC. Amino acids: CASSSGTVQASYEQYF.